A selection of T cell receptor beta chains follows, all from one sample in a study of T cell responses to AZD1222 COVID-19 vaccine. Sequencing was performed with immunoSEQ multiplex PCR; in TCRdb, only in-frame clones are kept and a portion is missing. The repertoire holds roughly 100,000 clones, with about 89% as singletons. The sequenced sample was peripheral blood, obtained on day 0 of AZD1222 vaccination. These receptors were collected from an adult in good health. Each CDR3 is given with its conserved first and last residue. The D gene is left open where the match is weak. Clone sizes are given selectively: once, few, many, or a class where the clone is expanded.

j_call | clone_size | v_call | cdr3_length | d_call | cdr3_aa | cdr3_nt
TRBJ2-1 | NA | TRBV28 | 18 | NA | CASSYHPQGLGLYNEQFF | TGTGCCAGCAGTTACCACCCCCAGGGTTTGGGGTTGTACAATGAGCAGTTCTTC
TRBJ2-3 | few | TRBV5-1 | 14 | NA | CASSLGGVADTQYF | TGCGCCAGCAGCTTGGGGGGAGTAGCAGATACGCAGTATTTT
TRBJ1-1 | once | TRBV28 | 15 | NA | CASSYVGGRYTEAFF | TGTGCCAGCAGTTATGTAGGGGGGAGATACACTGAAGCTTTCTTT
TRBJ2-5 | NA | TRBV3-1/TRBV3-2 | 12 | NA | CASSQDRRALNF | TGTGCCAGCAGCCAAGATCGTAGGGCCCTAAACTTC
TRBJ2-7 | once | TRBV19 | 15 | NA | CASSIGPGDSYEQYF | TGTGCCAGTAGTATTGGCCCGGGGGACTCCTACGAGCAGTACTTC
TRBJ2-7 | NA | TRBV19 | 14 | NA | CASSRLGPTDEQYF | TGTGCCAGTAGTAGACTAGGACCGACCGACGAGCAGTACTTC
TRBJ2-5 | NA | TRBV28 | 12 | NA | CASSSRQETQYF | TGTGCCAGCAGCTCACGTCAAGAGACCCAGTACTTC
TRBJ1-5 | NA | TRBV3-1/TRBV3-2 | 14 | NA | CASSQAVGNQPQHF | TGTGCCAGCAGCCAGGCAGTCGGAAATCAGCCCCAGCATTTT
TRBJ1-3 | few | TRBV5-1 | 16 | NA | CASSSGGGGSGNTIYF | TGCGCCAGCAGCTCGGGTGGAGGGGGCTCTGGAAACACCATATATTTT
TRBJ1-2 | NA | TRBV2 | 11 | TRBD1 | CASGQGYGYTF | TGTGCCTCCGGACAGGGGTATGGCTACACCTTC
TRBJ1-6 | NA | TRBV7-3 | 14 | NA | CASRPGTSNSPLHF | TGTGCCAGCAGGCCCGGGACGAGTAATTCACCCCTCCACTTT
TRBJ2-5 | NA | TRBV27 | 15 | NA | CASSLHSDLKETQYF | TGTGCCAGCAGTTTACATTCGGACTTGAAAGAGACCCAGTACTTC
TRBJ1-2 | NA | TRBV19 | 15 | TRBD1 | CASSTRQGASGGYTF | TGTGCCAGTAGTACGAGGCAGGGGGCATCGGGCGGCTACACCTTC